This paragraph reports one T cell receptor (beta chain). This clonotype came up a few times. Its antigen has not been determined. No much larger clone exists at a distance of one base, and base qualities are not known. The sample originates from a study of human T cells and chemical hapten exposure (dated by TCRdb to 2020 to 2023). For context, the study as a whole: For sensitization, 2% DPC in acetone was applied to a roughly 2 cm by roughly 2 cm area of upper inner arm skin. Patch testing on the upper back used Finn chambers containing 0.01% DPC, with scoring done after 6 days according to International Contact Dermatitis Research Group standards. In alopecia patients, the study followed how the peripheral blood TCR repertoire changed in vivo over primary and secondary sensitization to diphenylcyclopropenone (DPC), a hapten. Libraries were pooled for sequencing, and variation in per-sample TCR yields was attributed mainly to small differences in library volumes within the pool. About 30 alopecia patients provided blood for TCR sequencing at one to four time points (pre-sensitization, 2, 6 and 24 weeks). Alopecia areata with under or over 50% scalp involvement, alopecia totalis and alopecia universalis were represented in the patient cohort, which was mostly female. Throughout the study period of around 24 weeks, patients also received therapeutic DPC doses to the scalp every week. Blood samples were taken from patients before sensitization (week 0) and at 2, 6 and about 24 weeks after DPC sensitization. General conclusions and limits of the study: Repeated subsampling changed both the strength of the expansion versus patch-test correlation and the threshold at which that correlation became significant. Expanded TCRs formed significantly more large CDR3 similarity clusters than pre-sensitization or healthy control sets, consistent with antigen-driven responses. All patients had alopecia, a presumed autoimmune disease, so their immune response might differ from that of healthy individuals. The number of PT1 expanded TCRs positively correlated with patch test score, significant at thresholds 8, 16 and 32 but not 4. DPC sensitization did not change the number of TCRs with a frequency above 1 in 1000, and there was no evidence of changes in global repertoire structure.

In the paper's terms, the time point label means: patch test 3, about 24 weeks after DPC sensitization. The meaning of the sample's treatment or condition label: therapeutic diphenylcyclopropenone sensitization with weekly scalp DPC. Blood at each patch-test visit was drawn before the patch test was applied. To be eligible, patients had to be aged 18 to 70, diagnosed with alopecia and judged suitable for DPC therapy, while pregnant patients were excluded. Unfractionated whole blood was collected in Tempus Blood RNA tubes, and total RNA was extracted from that blood. Preparation of the library involved RACE. Sequenced on a NextSeq 500. During library preparation, unique molecular identifiers were attached to individual cDNA molecules so that TCRs could be counted in a quantitative, reproducible way. Each blood RNA sample was used to sequence both TCR alpha and TCR beta chains. As for the authors' bioinformatics: Samples had a median of roughly 98,000 TCRs, with a range from roughly 20,000 to 700,000. V, J and CDR3 annotation of the TCR reads was carried out using the Decombinator software suite. Every sample was subsampled to the same number of TCRs (28,000) for the PS versus PT1 abundance plots. Expanded TCRs were defined as absent before sensitization and observed at least eight times at the 2-week time point. The public reads were quality trimmed at Q25 with fastp and then assembled into clones with MiXCR by TCRdb, keeping productive beta chains. Under each unique CDR3 protein, matching rows form one entry showing the most common genes and DNA. The V and J calls and clone size are TCRdb's, not the authors'. In all, the sample holds about 190,000 distinct CDR3 sequences, and under 25% of those were seen once. The biggest ten clones account for about 2.3% of the sample.

This sequence was found in a woman aged 40 to 50 with alopecia areata. Some clones in this sample may be carry-over from other donors' samples. The input for sequencing was whole blood, taken in connection with sensitization to the hapten diphenylcyclopropenone (DPC).

The nucleotides read TGTGCCAGCAGCTTGATGAAGGCCATTCGCAATCAGCCCCAGCATTTT. It translates as CASSLMKAIRNQPQHF. The chain links TRBV5-6 with TRBJ1-5; the D segment cannot be called with confidence. V was cut back by 1 base and J by 2 bases, leaving a gap of 13 bases between them. The CDR3 runs 16 residues from the cysteine to the phenylalanine. Just the 48-base CDR3 DNA is kept, in frame starting at base 1. Based on the germline V gene, the CDR1 and CDR2 sequences are SGHDT and YYEEEE.